This passage covers 20 T cell receptor beta chains from one sample sequenced in a study of T cells in Graves' hyperthyroidism and ophthalmopathy (dated by TCRdb to between 2017 and 2020). The method was multiplex PCR. The reads were generated on an Illumina HiSeq 2000. The TCR beta CDR3 regions were amplified from RNA transcripts. The first round of RT-PCR for the TCR CDR3 was performed with the HTBI primer set and the Qiagen OneStep RT-PCR kit. Starting from the raw public reads, TCRdb applied fastp trimming at Q25, assembled clones with MiXCR and retained in-frame beta chains. One record per CDR3 amino acid sequence lists the most common genes and DNA. The sample contains a few hundred thousand distinct CDR3 sequences, 11% to 15% of them found a single time. The ten largest clones represent 5.8% of the sample. The sequenced sample was blood. The receptors stem from a woman younger than 45 with Graves' hyperthyroidism that later progressed to Graves' ophthalmopathy.

For this clonotype: With a much larger clone just one base away, this may be a read error. The chain carries TRBV27 and TRBJ2-1; the D gene is possibly TRBD2 (5 bases). This CDR3 contains 14 residues. Germline V gene data show CDR1 as MNHEY and CDR2 as SMNVEV (reference sequence). Trimming took 3 bases from V and 8 from J, leaving 14 bases between them. The CDR3 region has the DNA TGTGCCAGCAGTTTTGAGGGCTTCCTTGATGAGCAGTTCTTC. It is translated as CASSFEGFLDEQFF.

The chain couples TRBV20-1 to TRBJ2-3; D assignment may be TRBD1 or TRBD2 (5 bases each). The germline CDR1 and CDR2 sequences are DFQATT and SNEGSKA (reference sequence). CDR3 length equals 15 residues. V lost 5 bases, J lost 3 bases, and 18 bases lay in between. CDR3 loop: CSAPGTPTSTDTQYF. The DNA of the CDR3 is TGCAGTGCTCCCGGGACGCCAACCTCGACAGATACGCAGTATTTT.

This clonotype was counted ten times or more. This chain links TRBV12-3 or TRBV12-4 with TRBJ1-6, with D perhaps matching TRBD1 (6 bases). The CDR3 is made up of 14 amino acids. Trimming took 7 bases from V and 4 from J, leaving 11 bases between them. The CDR3 nucleotides are TGTGCCAGCATCGATGGACAGTATAATTCACCCCTCCACTTT. Amino acids: CASIDGQYNSPLHF.

This clonotype was seen at least ten times. V and J are TRBV12-5 and TRBJ2-7; no firm D call. The V end was cut by 0 bases, the J end by 5 bases, with 8 bases between. Germline CDR1 LGHNT, CDR2 FRNRAP. This CDR3 comprises 13 residues. CDR3 nucleotide sequence: TGTGCTAGTGGTTTGGTATCACCCCACGAGCAGTACTTC. This translates into CASGLVSPHEQYF. The full variable domain, rest sourced from reference TRBV12-5 and TRBJ2-7, is DARVTQTPRHKVTEMGQEVTMRCQPILGHNTVFWYRQTMMQGLELLAYFRNRAPLDDSGMPKDRFSAEMPDATLATLKIQPSEPRDSAVYFCASGLVSPHEQYFGPGTRLTVT.

The V and J genes are TRBV3-1 and TRBJ2-7; 8 positions agree with TRBD2. The germline CDR1 and CDR2 sequences are LGHDT and YNNKEL (reference sequence). The CDR3 is made up of 15 amino acids. The V gene end was trimmed by 1 base and the J gene end by 2 bases; junction bases not matched to a gene: 4. The CDR3 loop reads CASSQGAGGAYEQYF. CDR3 coding DNA: TGTGCCAGCAGCCAAGGGGCGGGGGGTGCCTACGAGCAGTACTTC.

The chain joins TRBV4-1 to TRBJ2-3; D not resolved. Germline-derived CDR1 and CDR2 are MGHRA and YSYEKL. V lost 1 base, J lost 0 bases, and 8 bases lay in between. The length of the CDR3 is 15 residues. CDR3 nucleotide sequence: TGCGCCAGCAGCCAAGCTGGGTTTAGCACAGATACGCAGTATTTT. Translating gives CASSQAGFSTDTQYF.

Many counts were recorded for this clonotype. The J gene is TRBJ2-7, the V gene TRBV9; D tentatively reads TRBD1 or TRBD2 (5 bases each). The germline V gene has CDR1 SGDLS and CDR2 YYNGEE. The CDR3 runs 15 residues. V was pared by 0 bases and J by 5 bases, with 15 bases between. The CDR3 nucleotides are TGTGCCAGCAGCGTAGAGGGGAAAGTGCGGGACGAGCAGTACTTC. Protein product: CASSVEGKVRDEQYF. The full variable domain, in which reference TRBV9 and TRBJ2-7 provide the parts outside the CDR3, is DSGVTQTPKHLITATGQRVTLRCSPRSGDLSVYWYQQSLDQGLQFLIQYYNGEERAKGNILERFSAQQFPDLHSELNLSSLELGDSALYFCASSVEGKVRDEQYFGPGTRLTVT.

The V and J genes are TRBV28 and TRBJ1-5; D is ambiguous. CDR1 is MDHEN, CDR2 SYDVKM, per germline. Trimming took off 6 bases at V and 5 bases at J, with 2 bases between the two ends. This CDR3 comprises 10 residues. CDR3 in amino acids: CASSDQPQHF. Written as DNA, the CDR3 is TGTGCCAGCAGCGATCAGCCCCAGCATTTT.

This clonotype has a count of ten or more. V gene TRBV6-1 combines with J gene TRBJ2-7, with 9 bases matching TRBD1. V lost 6 bases to trimming and J lost 5 bases; unmatched junction nucleotides: 11. The CDR3 has 15 amino acids. CDR1 and CDR2 from the germline V gene are MNHNS and SASEGT. The CDR3 loop reads CASRLQGAFGDEQYF. CDR3 DNA sequence: TGTGCCAGCAGATTACAGGGGGCGTTTGGCGACGAGCAGTACTTC.

In its sample, this clonotype was seen many times. The chain has TRBV7-9 and TRBJ1-1; D is undetermined. V lost 2 bases, J lost 3 bases, and 10 bases lay in between. The CDR3 consists of 14 residues. Germline V gene data show CDR1 as SEHNR and CDR2 as FQNEAQ (reference sequence). CDR3 DNA sequence: TGTGCCAGCAGCTTATCGGGAATCTACACTGAAGCTTTCTTT. Its protein product is CASSLSGIYTEAFF.

This clonotype appeared many times. One end of the junction is discordant with germline, which a read error may explain. This chain uses TRBV6-2 or TRBV6-3 with TRBJ1-2; no clear D gene. There are 13 residues in the CDR3. Germline V gene data show CDR1 as MNHEY and CDR2 as SVGEGT. CDR3 sequence (DNA): TGTGCCAGCAATTACTCGACATTCTATGGCTACACCTTC. This sequence encodes CASNYSTFYGYTF.

The chain links TRBV15 to TRBJ2-5; D unresolved. V lost 0 bases, J lost 2 bases, and 13 bases lay in between. Germline-derived CDR1 and CDR2 are LNHNV and YYDKDF (reference sequence). CDR3 length equals 16 residues. CDR3: CATSRDSARKQETQYF. In DNA, the CDR3 is TGTGCCACCAGCAGAGACTCGGCGAGAAAACAAGAGACCCAGTACTTC.

This clonotype was seen at least ten times. This chain links TRBV18 with TRBJ1-3; tentative D call: TRBD1 (6 bases). CDR1 is KGHSH, CDR2 LQKENI, per germline. This CDR3 spans 15 amino acids. V dropped 5 bases and J dropped 4 bases, with 15 bases sitting between them. CDR3 amino acids: CASSSDRLRGNTIYF. DNA of the CDR3: TGTGCCAGCTCATCCGACAGGTTGCGGGGAAACACCATATATTTT.

This clonotype was seen a few times. The rearrangement uses TRBV4-1 and TRBJ1-2, with 7 bases identical to TRBD1. V gave up 0 bases and J gave up 3 bases; unmatched junction bases: 7. Germline values: CDR1 MGHRA, CDR2 YSYEKL. CDR3 length: 16 amino acids. The CDR3 region has the DNA TGCGCCAGCAGCCAAGAACAGGCAGGGGGGTACTATGGCTACACCTTC. Translating it yields CASSQEQAGGYYGYTF.

The chain couples TRBV24-1 to TRBJ1-4; D possibly corresponds to TRBD1 (6 bases). Per the germline V gene, CDR1 is KGHDR and CDR2 is SFDVKD. The CDR3 contains 14 residues. Trimming took 6 bases from V and 7 from J, leaving 14 bases between them. The CDR3 loop reads CATSSTGLSEKLFF. The DNA of the CDR3 is TGTGCCACCAGTAGTACAGGGTTGAGTGAAAAACTGTTTTTT.

V is TRBV19 and J is TRBJ1-5; D gene unclear. The CDR3 consists of 15 residues. Germline assignment: CDR1 LNHDA and CDR2 SQIVND (reference sequence). V shed 6 bases and J shed 2 bases, with 14 bases lying between them. For the CDR3, the DNA is TGTGCCAGTAGCCGTCCCGTCTTCGGCAATCAGCCCCAGCATTTT. Translating it yields CASSRPVFGNQPQHF.

This clonotype was detected many times. The chain combines TRBV6-2 or TRBV6-3 with TRBJ1-2; the match to TRBD1 covers 7 bases. The germline V gene encodes CDR1 MNHEY and CDR2 SVGEGT. The CDR3 covers 16 residues. Trimming removed 7 bases from V and 2 bases from J; junction bases left unmatched: 13. CDR3 loop: CASTQGWGQSNYGYTF. CDR3 bases: TGTGCCAGCACCCAAGGCTGGGGACAGTCCAACTATGGCTACACCTTC.

This clonotype was counted many times. CDR3 DNA sequence: TGTGCCAGCAGTCCTATATACCCCGTATGGGACACTCAGTACTTC. Protein product: CASSPIYPVWDTQYF. The genes are TRBV27 and TRBJ2-4, with a tentative D call TRBD1 (6 bases). The V end was cut by 5 bases, the J end by 12 bases, with 23 bases between. From germline, CDR1 is MNHEY and CDR2 SMNVEV (reference sequence). This CDR3 spans 15 amino acids.

The chain recombines TRBV19 with TRBJ2-7; 7 positions agree with TRBD2. Per germline, CDR1 LNHDA and CDR2 SQIVND (reference sequence). V was clipped by 10 bases and J by 6 bases; unmatched bases: 9. The CDR3 consists of 12 residues. The CDR3 spells CAKRLARAEQYF. The CDR3 coding sequence is TGTGCCAAAAGACTAGCTCGGGCCGAGCAGTACTTC.

This clonotype was seen many times. The rearrangement uses TRBV25-1 and TRBJ1-1; 9 bases line up with TRBD1. V lost 9 bases and J lost 3; bases outside the gene matches: 20. Germline assignment: CDR1 MGHDK and CDR2 SYGVNS. The CDR3 has 18 residues. CDR3 bases: TGTGCCAGAAAGCCCCCGGACAGGGGTGGAAGGTTATACACTGAAGCTTTCTTT. It is translated as CARKPPDRGGRLYTEAFF.